Listed below are T cell receptor beta chains from one sample, sequenced in a study of early stage breast cancer tumors. TCRdb's table, derived via immunoSEQ multiplex PCR, lists solely in-frame clones and lacks some. The sample has about 5,500 clones, approximately 70% seen once. The specimen sequenced was normal breast tissue next to the tumor. These receptor sequences come from a person between 55 and 69 years old with breast cancer. Each CDR3 is given with its conserved first and last residue. The D gene is left open where the match is weak. Rows may omit the clone size; those that give it use once, few, many or a size class.

v_gene,d_gene,j_gene,abundance,CDR3aa,CDR3nt
TRBV11-1,-,TRBJ2-5,few,CASSLGHMETQYF,TGTGCCAGCAGCTTAGGGCATATGGAGACCCAGTACTTC
TRBV19,TRBD1,TRBJ1-2,-,CASSRQGQANYGYTF,TGTGCCAGTAGTAGACAGGGCCAAGCTAACTATGGCTACACCTTC
TRBV6-5,-,TRBJ2-2,-,CASRQAISNTGELFF,TGTGCCAGCAGGCAGGCCATTTCGAACACCGGGGAGCTGTTTTTT
TRBV6-1,-,TRBJ1-6,few,CASSEGVDNSPLHF,TGTGCCAGCAGTGAAGGGGTTGATAATTCACCCCTCCACTTT
TRBV4-1,-,TRBJ1-5,-,CASSQTGDSNQPQHF,TGCGCCAGCAGCCAGACAGGAGATAGCAATCAGCCCCAGCATTTT
TRBV6-4,-,TRBJ2-7,-,CASSDSSRPTTYEQYF,TGTGCCAGCAGTGACTCGAGTCGACCCACTACCTACGAGCAGTACTTC
TRBV2,-,TRBJ2-1,-,CASRVSWGNEQFF,TGTGCCAGCAGAGTAAGTTGGGGTAATGAGCAGTTCTTC
TRBV4-2,-,TRBJ2-7,-,CASSQEWTTSNEQYF,TGTGCCAGCAGCCAAGAGTGGACTACTTCGAACGAGCAGTACTTC
TRBV5-6,-,TRBJ2-1,-,CASSKPTNSYNEQFF,TGTGCCAGCAGCAAACCGACTAACTCCTACAATGAGCAGTTCTTC
TRBV10-3,-,TRBJ1-3,-,CAISDSADDSGNTIYF,TGTGCCATCAGTGATTCTGCAGACGACTCTGGAAACACCATATATTTT
TRBV6-1,-,TRBJ1-2,few,CASSEDGGLNYGYTF,TGTGCCAGCAGTGAAGATGGGGGGCTTAACTATGGCTACACCTTC
TRBV28,TRBD2,TRBJ2-5,-,CASSLGLAGGRIETQYF,TGTGCCAGCAGTCTAGGACTAGCGGGAGGGCGGATTGAGACCCAGTACTTC